This TCR beta chain was identified during a study of neoadjuvant anti-PD-1 for oral cavity cancer. The sample's time point: after neoadjuvant nivolumab, at surgical resection. In germline, CDR1 is SGHTA, CDR2 FQGTGA. The CDR3 spans 15 residues. The V end lost 5 bases, the J end lost 5 bases, and 19 bases lay between the germline ends. Sequencing was performed with immunoSEQ multiplex PCR; in TCRdb, only in-frame clones are kept and a portion is missing. The data show 55,000 to 75,000 clones, around 85% seen once. Only one count was recorded for this clone. The source of this sequence is a person aged 35-79 years with oral cavity squamous cell carcinoma. The sequences come from PBMCs, collected after nivolumab (anti-PD-1) treatment. The genes are TRBV7-3 and TRBJ2-7, with D perhaps matching TRBD2 (5 bases). For the CDR3, the DNA is TGTGCCAGCAGCGATCCGGGGAGCCCTAGGCACGAGCAGTACTTC. Protein: CASSDPGSPRHEQYF.